This T cell receptor beta chain was captured in a study of T cell repertoires in cytomegalovirus infection. Study as a whole: Shared public TCR beta signatures pointed to both CMV infection and a matching HLA type.

TCRdb re-called the reads with MiXCR, one entry per CDR3 protein. The table includes about 130,000 distinct CDR3 sequences, 20% to 30% detected once. Broader study findings: In two of eight donors, the top clonotype was HLA-C-restricted CMV-specific.

In regard to this clonotype: Its antigen remains unidentified.

V lost 3 bases and J lost 8, with 11 bases in between. The CDR3 has 13 residues. CDR1 and CDR2 (germline): LNHDA, SQIVND (reference sequence). The chain has TRBV19 and TRBJ2-1; D gene ambiguous. This clonotype was obtained from a human donor in good health (CMV status not recorded). Some clones in this sample may be carry-over from other donors' samples. The sample taken for sequencing was PBMCs, sequenced either directly or after in vitro stimulation (not recorded which). As DNA, the CDR3 is TGTGCCAGTAGTATTATTAGCTCAGATGAGCAGTTCTTC. This encodes CASSIISSDEQFF. Full variable domain (rest looked up from reference TRBV19 and TRBJ2-1): DGGITQSPKYLFRKEGQNVTLSCEQNLNHDAMYWYRQDPGQGLRLIYYSQIVNDFQKGDIAEGYSVSREKKESFPLTVTSAQKNPTAFYLCASSIISSDEQFFGPGTRLTVL.